This T cell receptor beta chain comes out of a study of T cells in localized non-small cell lung cancer. Whole-study findings and limits: Compared with tumor, uninvolved adjacent lung displayed greater T cell clonality, ranking highest overall. A median of 57 of the top 100 tumor clones appeared in adjacent lung, which was paired and uninvolved. Sequencing covered just one tumor region, so heterogeneity cannot be ruled out. In the blood, greater T cell density corresponded to longer overall survival.

As for this clone: The antigen is not known.

Germline assignment: CDR1 LNHDA and CDR2 SQIVND (reference sequence). The CDR3 spans 14 residues. Trimming left V 4 bases short and J 3 bases short, with 9 bases between. TCRdb's copy holds only in-frame clones and misses some; the assay was immunoSEQ multiplex PCR. This sample carries fewer than 100,000 clones, more than 75% of them seen once, and the ten largest clones take roughly 9%. The receptor was derived from a female donor older than 55 with stage I lung adenocarcinoma. The chain joins TRBV19 to TRBJ2-2; tentatively, D is TRBD1 (6 bases). Sequences were derived from peripheral blood, sampled before any cancer treatment. DNA for the CDR3: TGTGCCAGTAGTAGCAGGGGCGACACCGGGGAGCTGTTTTTT. This codes for CASSSRGDTGELFF.